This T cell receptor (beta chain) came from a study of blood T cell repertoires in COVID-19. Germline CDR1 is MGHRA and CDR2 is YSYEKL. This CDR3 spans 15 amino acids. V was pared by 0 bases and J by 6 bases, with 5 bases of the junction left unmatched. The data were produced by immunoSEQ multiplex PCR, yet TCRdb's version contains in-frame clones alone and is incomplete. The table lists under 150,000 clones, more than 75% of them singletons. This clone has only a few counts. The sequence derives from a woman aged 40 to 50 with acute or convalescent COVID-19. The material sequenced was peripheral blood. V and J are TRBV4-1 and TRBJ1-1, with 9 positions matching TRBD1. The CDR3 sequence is CASSQDADRGPEAFF. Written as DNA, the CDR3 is TGCGCCAGCAGCCAAGACGCGGACAGGGGCCCTGAAGCTTTCTTT.